The rows below give T cell receptor beta chains drawn from one sample of a study of shared clonotypes between healthy human individuals. Produced via immunoSEQ multiplex PCR; TCRdb's table is partial and in-frame only. The sample holds roughly 2.1 million clones; around 93% are singletons and the top ten take 1.5% to 2%. Sequencing was performed on naive CD8+ T cells from PBMCs. These receptors were obtained from a man between 18 and 29 years old in good health. Some clones in this sample may be carry-over from other donors' samples. The CDR3 runs from the conserved cysteine through the conserved F or W. D genes are given only for firm matches. Clone size is not always given. Where it is, it says once, few, many or a class for expanded clones.

cdr3_length: 15; clone_size: .; v_call: TRBV29-1; d_call: .; j_call: TRBJ2-7; cdr3_nt: TGCAGCGTTGGGGGAGGACCCGAGGGGTTCTACGAGCAGTACTTC; cdr3_aa: CSVGGGPEGFYEQYF
cdr3_length: 13; clone_size: .; v_call: TRBV27; d_call: .; j_call: TRBJ2-1; cdr3_nt: TGTGCCAGCAGCCTTTCGGTAGCCAATGAGCAGTTCTTC; cdr3_aa: CASSLSVANEQFF
cdr3_length: 14; clone_size: .; v_call: TRBV7-9; d_call: .; j_call: TRBJ2-5; cdr3_nt: TGTGCCAGCAGCTTTTCCAGGGAAGGGGTGACCCAGTACTTC; cdr3_aa: CASSFSREGVTQYF
cdr3_length: 15; clone_size: .; v_call: TRBV28; d_call: .; j_call: TRBJ1-5; cdr3_nt: TGTGCCAGCAGTTTGGGGGGGGCTGGCAATCAGCCCCAGCATTTT; cdr3_aa: CASSLGGAGNQPQHF
cdr3_length: 18; clone_size: .; v_call: TRBV9; d_call: .; j_call: TRBJ1-3; cdr3_nt: TGTGCCAGCAGCGTAGTCCCCTTCGGCAGGGGATCTGGAAACACCATATATTTT; cdr3_aa: CASSVVPFGRGSGNTIYF
cdr3_length: 12; clone_size: .; v_call: TRBV5-6; d_call: .; j_call: TRBJ2-7; cdr3_nt: TGTGCCAGCAGCTTGGCGGGGAGGGAGCAGTACTTC; cdr3_aa: CASSLAGREQYF
cdr3_length: 11; clone_size: .; v_call: TRBV10-3; d_call: .; j_call: TRBJ1-1; cdr3_nt: TGTGCCATCATGGAGAACACTGAAGCTTTCTTT; cdr3_aa: CAIMENTEAFF
cdr3_length: 10; clone_size: .; v_call: TRBV23-1; d_call: .; j_call: TRBJ2-1; cdr3_nt: TGCGCCACAGCGTGGGGGAGTGAGTTCTTC; cdr3_aa: CATAWGSEFF
cdr3_length: 13; clone_size: .; v_call: TRBV7-6; d_call: TRBD1; j_call: TRBJ2-7; cdr3_nt: TGTGCCAGCAGCTCCCGGGACAGCTACGAGCAGTACTTC; cdr3_aa: CASSSRDSYEQYF
cdr3_length: 16; clone_size: .; v_call: TRBV19; d_call: .; j_call: TRBJ1-5; cdr3_nt: TGTGCCAGTAGTATAGAGGGCAGGGATGCGGATCAGCCCCAGCATTTT; cdr3_aa: CASSIEGRDADQPQHF
cdr3_length: 12; clone_size: .; v_call: TRBV19; d_call: TRBD2; j_call: TRBJ2-2; cdr3_nt: TGTGCCAGCGCGGGGGTTGGCGGGGAGCTGTTTTTT; cdr3_aa: CASAGVGGELFF
cdr3_length: 17; clone_size: .; v_call: TRBV4-1; d_call: .; j_call: TRBJ2-1; cdr3_nt: TGCGCCAGCAGCCAAGGCCCCTCGGTGATGGGATACAATGAGCAGTTCTTC; cdr3_aa: CASSQGPSVMGYNEQFF
cdr3_length: 13; clone_size: .; v_call: TRBV2; d_call: TRBD1; j_call: TRBJ1-2; cdr3_nt: TGTGCCAGCAGTTCGGGGACAGGGGATGGCTACACCTTC; cdr3_aa: CASSSGTGDGYTF
cdr3_length: 14; clone_size: .; v_call: TRBV27; d_call: .; j_call: TRBJ1-1; cdr3_nt: TGTGCCAGCAGTTTCAACGGTGGAATCACTGAAGCTTTCTTT; cdr3_aa: CASSFNGGITEAFF
cdr3_length: 15; clone_size: .; v_call: TRBV27; d_call: .; j_call: TRBJ2-1; cdr3_nt: TGTGCCAGCAGAGGCGGGCCGACCTCCTACAATGAGCAGTTCTTC; cdr3_aa: CASRGGPTSYNEQFF
cdr3_length: 15; clone_size: .; v_call: TRBV4-1; d_call: .; j_call: TRBJ1-5; cdr3_nt: TGCGCCAGCAGCCAACGGACGGTTAGCAATCAGCCCCAGCATTTT; cdr3_aa: CASSQRTVSNQPQHF
cdr3_length: 19; clone_size: .; v_call: TRBV7-9; d_call: .; j_call: TRBJ1-2; cdr3_nt: TGTGCCAGCAGCTTAGATATGGCTAGTTCAGGGGCCGGGCGCTATGGCTACACCTTC; cdr3_aa: CASSLDMASSGAGRYGYTF
cdr3_length: 13; clone_size: .; v_call: TRBV2; d_call: .; j_call: TRBJ2-3; cdr3_nt: TGTGCCAGCAGTAGGACTGGCACAGATACGCAGTATTTT; cdr3_aa: CASSRTGTDTQYF
cdr3_length: 17; clone_size: .; v_call: TRBV4-1; d_call: .; j_call: TRBJ1-4; cdr3_nt: TGCGCCAGCAGCCTGAGCAGTATGGGGGGCATAGGTGAAAAACTGTTTTTT; cdr3_aa: CASSLSSMGGIGEKLFF
cdr3_length: 16; clone_size: .; v_call: TRBV4-2; d_call: .; j_call: TRBJ1-5; cdr3_nt: TGTGCCAGCAGCCAAGAATTGGGGTATAGCAATCAGCCCCAGCATTTT; cdr3_aa: CASSQELGYSNQPQHF
cdr3_length: 18; clone_size: .; v_call: TRBV4-3; d_call: TRBD2; j_call: TRBJ2-1; cdr3_nt: TGCGCCAGCAGCCATTTTGTCGGGCGGGAGGGCCCCTACAATGAGCAGTTCTTC; cdr3_aa: CASSHFVGREGPYNEQFF
cdr3_length: 13; clone_size: .; v_call: TRBV27; d_call: TRBD1; j_call: TRBJ1-1; cdr3_nt: TGTGCCAGCAGCCTAGGGGGCTCCACTGAAGCTTTCTTT; cdr3_aa: CASSLGGSTEAFF
cdr3_length: 14; clone_size: .; v_call: TRBV5-6; d_call: .; j_call: TRBJ2-7; cdr3_nt: TGTGCCAGCAGCGCTAGCGAGACCTCCTACGAGCAGTACTTC; cdr3_aa: CASSASETSYEQYF
cdr3_length: 14; clone_size: once; v_call: TRBV9; d_call: .; j_call: TRBJ1-1; cdr3_nt: TGTGCCAGCAGCGTAGCTACAGGGAACACTGAAGCTTTCTTT; cdr3_aa: CASSVATGNTEAFF
cdr3_length: 14; clone_size: .; v_call: TRBV7-6; d_call: .; j_call: TRBJ2-3; cdr3_nt: TGTGCCAGCAGCTTAGTTTGGGTAGGAGATACGCAGTATTTT; cdr3_aa: CASSLVWVGDTQYF
cdr3_length: 15; clone_size: .; v_call: TRBV5-4; d_call: .; j_call: TRBJ2-1; cdr3_nt: TGTGCCAGCAGCCCGGACGGGGTTCCTTTCTATGAGCAGTTCTTC; cdr3_aa: CASSPDGVPFYEQFF
cdr3_length: 12; clone_size: few; v_call: TRBV28; d_call: .; j_call: TRBJ1-2; cdr3_nt: TGTGCCAGCAGTTTAAGCGCAGTTGGCTACACCTTC; cdr3_aa: CASSLSAVGYTF
cdr3_length: 15; clone_size: .; v_call: TRBV27; d_call: .; j_call: TRBJ2-1; cdr3_nt: TGTGCCAGCAGTTCTTCCGTCGACTCGTACAATGAGCAGTTCTTC; cdr3_aa: CASSSSVDSYNEQFF
cdr3_length: 16; clone_size: .; v_call: TRBV27; d_call: TRBD2; j_call: TRBJ2-1; cdr3_nt: TGTGCCAGCAGTTTATTTGGTGGAGCGGGATCGAATGAGCAGTTCTTC; cdr3_aa: CASSLFGGAGSNEQFF
cdr3_length: 13; clone_size: .; v_call: TRBV28; d_call: TRBD1; j_call: TRBJ1-2; cdr3_nt: TGTGCCAGCAAGGACAGGTTGGGTTATGGCTACACCTTC; cdr3_aa: CASKDRLGYGYTF
cdr3_length: 14; clone_size: once; v_call: TRBV9; d_call: .; j_call: TRBJ1-2; cdr3_nt: TGTGCCAGCAGCAGTACCCAGGGAATCTATGGCTACACCTTC; cdr3_aa: CASSSTQGIYGYTF
cdr3_length: 19; clone_size: .; v_call: TRBV19; d_call: TRBD1; j_call: TRBJ1-1; cdr3_nt: TGTGCCAGTAGTTCCCGGACAGGGCAGGGAGCCTGGTTGAACACTGAAGCTTTCTTT; cdr3_aa: CASSSRTGQGAWLNTEAFF
cdr3_length: 13; clone_size: .; v_call: TRBV28; d_call: .; j_call: TRBJ2-7; cdr3_nt: TGTGCCAGCACCCTCGGGCTTTCCTACGAGCAGTACTTC; cdr3_aa: CASTLGLSYEQYF
cdr3_length: 15; clone_size: .; v_call: TRBV4-3; d_call: .; j_call: TRBJ1-2; cdr3_nt: TGCGCCAGCAGCCAAGATTATTGGCTTCAAGGGGGCTACACCTTC; cdr3_aa: CASSQDYWLQGGYTF
cdr3_length: 14; clone_size: .; v_call: TRBV2; d_call: TRBD2; j_call: TRBJ2-7; cdr3_nt: TGTGCCAGCAGCGGACTAGCGGGAGTCTACGAGCAGTACTTC; cdr3_aa: CASSGLAGVYEQYF
cdr3_length: 16; clone_size: .; v_call: TRBV6-5; d_call: .; j_call: TRBJ1-2; cdr3_nt: TGTGCCAGCAGTTTCACCAACAGGGTCTCTAACTATGGCTACACCTTC; cdr3_aa: CASSFTNRVSNYGYTF
cdr3_length: 15; clone_size: .; v_call: TRBV27; d_call: .; j_call: TRBJ1-1; cdr3_nt: TGTGCCAGCAGTTCCGGACCACGGGGGAACACTGAAGCTTTCTTT; cdr3_aa: CASSSGPRGNTEAFF
cdr3_length: 15; clone_size: .; v_call: TRBV13; d_call: .; j_call: TRBJ2-5; cdr3_nt: TGTGCCAGCAGCTCCGAACGGGACTTACAAGAGACCCAGTACTTC; cdr3_aa: CASSSERDLQETQYF
cdr3_length: 14; clone_size: .; v_call: TRBV27; d_call: .; j_call: TRBJ2-3; cdr3_nt: TGTGCCAGCAGTCCCAGGACAGCCACAGATACGCAGTATTTT; cdr3_aa: CASSPRTATDTQYF
cdr3_length: 12; clone_size: .; v_call: TRBV6-5; d_call: .; j_call: TRBJ2-7; cdr3_nt: TGTGCCAGCAGACAGGGCGGCCACGAGCAGTACTTC; cdr3_aa: CASRQGGHEQYF
cdr3_length: 14; clone_size: .; v_call: TRBV7-2; d_call: TRBD1; j_call: TRBJ2-5; cdr3_nt: TGTGCCAGCAGCGAAAGACAGGGGGCGGAGACCCAGTACTTC; cdr3_aa: CASSERQGAETQYF
cdr3_length: 12; clone_size: .; v_call: TRBV2; d_call: .; j_call: TRBJ2-1; cdr3_nt: TGTGCCAGCAGTGAAATAAGGCAGTCCCGCTTCTTC; cdr3_aa: CASSEIRQSRFF